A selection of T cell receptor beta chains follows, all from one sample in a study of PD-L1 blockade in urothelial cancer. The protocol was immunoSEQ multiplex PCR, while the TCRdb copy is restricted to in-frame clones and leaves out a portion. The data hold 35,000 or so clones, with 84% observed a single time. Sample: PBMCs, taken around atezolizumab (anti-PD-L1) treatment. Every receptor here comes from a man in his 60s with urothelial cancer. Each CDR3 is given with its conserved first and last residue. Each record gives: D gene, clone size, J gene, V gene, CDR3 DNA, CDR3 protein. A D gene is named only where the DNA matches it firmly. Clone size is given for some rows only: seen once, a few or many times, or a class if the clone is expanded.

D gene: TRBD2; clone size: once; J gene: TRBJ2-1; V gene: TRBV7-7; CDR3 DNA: TGTGCTAGCAGCTTGGCTAGCGGAGAGGGGCAGTTCTTC; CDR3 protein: CASSLASGEGQFF
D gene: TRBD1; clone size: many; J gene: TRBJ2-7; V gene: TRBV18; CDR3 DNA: TGTGCCAGCTCACCACAGGGACAGGGGGCCTACGAGCAGTACTTC; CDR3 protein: CASSPQGQGAYEQYF
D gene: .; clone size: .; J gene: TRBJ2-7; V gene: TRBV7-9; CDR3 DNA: TGTGCCAGCAGCTCACACTCAGGGGCTCAGTACTTC; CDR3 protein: CASSSHSGAQYF
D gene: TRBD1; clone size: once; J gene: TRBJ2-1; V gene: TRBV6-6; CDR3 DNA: TGTGCCAGCAGTTACGCAGGGGGCGGTGAGCAGTTCTTC; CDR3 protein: CASSYAGGGEQFF
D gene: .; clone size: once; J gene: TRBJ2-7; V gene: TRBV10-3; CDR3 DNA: TGTGCCATCAGTGGGGGCCAAGCTTCCTACGAGCAGTACTTC; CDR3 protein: CAISGGQASYEQYF
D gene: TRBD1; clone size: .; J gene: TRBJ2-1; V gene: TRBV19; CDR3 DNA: TGTGCCAGTAGTGACCGGGACAGGGGCTACAATGAGCAGTTCTTC; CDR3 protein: CASSDRDRGYNEQFF
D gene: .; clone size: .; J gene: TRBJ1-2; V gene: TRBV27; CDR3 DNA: TGTGCCAGCAGTTTGGAGGGTTTTTATGGCTACACCTTC; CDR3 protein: CASSLEGFYGYTF
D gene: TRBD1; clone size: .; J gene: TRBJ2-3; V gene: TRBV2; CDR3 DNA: TGTGCCAGCAGTGAAAGGGGGGACAGGGGCAGCACAGATACGCAGTATTTT; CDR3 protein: CASSERGDRGSTDTQYF
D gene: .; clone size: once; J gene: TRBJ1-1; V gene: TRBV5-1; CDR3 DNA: TGCGCCAGCAGCTTGGACACGAACACTGAAGCTTTCTTT; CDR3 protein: CASSLDTNTEAFF
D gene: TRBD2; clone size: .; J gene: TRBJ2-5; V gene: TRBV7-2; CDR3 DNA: TGTGCCAGCAGCCTAGGACTAGCGCAGACCCAGTACTTC; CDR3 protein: CASSLGLAQTQYF
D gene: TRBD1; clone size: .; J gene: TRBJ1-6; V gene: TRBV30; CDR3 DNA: TGTGCCTGGATCGGACAGGGAGGATCACCCCTCCACTTT; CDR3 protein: CAWIGQGGSPLHF
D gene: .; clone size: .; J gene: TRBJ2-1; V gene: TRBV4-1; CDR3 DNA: TGCGCCAGCAGCCAAGCCAGTCCACCCTACAATGAGCAGTTCTTC; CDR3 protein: CASSQASPPYNEQFF
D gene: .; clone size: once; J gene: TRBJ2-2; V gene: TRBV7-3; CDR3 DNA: TGTGCCAGCAGCCCGATCGGAGGGACGAACACCGGGGAGCTGTTTTTT; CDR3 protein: CASSPIGGTNTGELFF
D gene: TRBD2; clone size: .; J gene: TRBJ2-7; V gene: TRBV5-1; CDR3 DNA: TGCGCCAGCAGCTTCTCTAGCGGGGATTACTACGAGCAGTACTTC; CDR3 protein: CASSFSSGDYYEQYF
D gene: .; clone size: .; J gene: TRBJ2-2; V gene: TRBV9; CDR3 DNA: TGTGCCAGCAGCGTCGCGGGGAAAGGCGCCGGGGAGCTGTTTTTT; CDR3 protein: CASSVAGKGAGELFF
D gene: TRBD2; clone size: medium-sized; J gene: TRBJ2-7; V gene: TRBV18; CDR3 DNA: TGTGCCAGCTCACCACGGACTAGCGGTAATCCCTACGAGCAGTACTTC; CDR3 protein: CASSPRTSGNPYEQYF
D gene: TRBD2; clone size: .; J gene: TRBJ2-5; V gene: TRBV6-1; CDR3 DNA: TGTGCCAGCTCTGAGCGGGAGGGCCAGAGCCAGTACTTC; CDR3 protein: CASSEREGQSQYF
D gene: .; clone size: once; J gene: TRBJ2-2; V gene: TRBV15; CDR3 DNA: TGTGCCACCAGCAGAGATTTTCGGTTGGGGGAGCTGTTTTTT; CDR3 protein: CATSRDFRLGELFF
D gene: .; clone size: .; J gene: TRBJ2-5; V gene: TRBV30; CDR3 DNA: TGTGCCTGGGAGTACCAAGAGACCCAGTACTTC; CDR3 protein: CAWEYQETQYF
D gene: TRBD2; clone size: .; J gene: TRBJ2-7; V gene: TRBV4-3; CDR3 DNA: TGCGCCAGCAGCCCCCATCGAGGGACTAACCCCTACGAGCAGTACTTC; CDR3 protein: CASSPHRGTNPYEQYF
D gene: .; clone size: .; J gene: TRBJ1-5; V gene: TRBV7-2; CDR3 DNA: TGTGCCAGCAGCTTTGCCCCGACAGATCAGCCCCAGCATTTT; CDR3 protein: CASSFAPTDQPQHF
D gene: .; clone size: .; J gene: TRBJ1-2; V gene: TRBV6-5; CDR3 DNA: TGTGCCAGCAGTTACTCTATACAGGGTCCCAATGGCTACACCTTC; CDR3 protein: CASSYSIQGPNGYTF
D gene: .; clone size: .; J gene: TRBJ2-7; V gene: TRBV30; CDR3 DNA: TGTGCCTGGAGCTACCCCGGCTACGAGCAGTACTTC; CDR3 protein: CAWSYPGYEQYF
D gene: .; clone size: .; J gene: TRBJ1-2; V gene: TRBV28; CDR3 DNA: TGTGCCAGCAGTTTATTAAGGCTAGATGGCTACACCTTC; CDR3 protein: CASSLLRLDGYTF
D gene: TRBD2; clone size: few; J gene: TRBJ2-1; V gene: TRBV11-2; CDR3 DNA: TGTGCCAGCAGGTTGAGCGGGAGGATTAAAAATGAGCAGTTCTTC; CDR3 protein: CASRLSGRIKNEQFF